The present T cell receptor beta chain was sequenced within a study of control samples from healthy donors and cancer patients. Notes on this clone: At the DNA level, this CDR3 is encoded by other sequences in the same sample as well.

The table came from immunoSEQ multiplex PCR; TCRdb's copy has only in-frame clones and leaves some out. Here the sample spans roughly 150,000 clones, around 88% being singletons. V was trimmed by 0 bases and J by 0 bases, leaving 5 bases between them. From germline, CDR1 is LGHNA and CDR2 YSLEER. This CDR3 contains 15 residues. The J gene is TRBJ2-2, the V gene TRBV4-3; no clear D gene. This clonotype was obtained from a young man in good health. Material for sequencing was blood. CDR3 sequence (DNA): TGCGCCAGCAGCCAAGATCTGGCGAACACCGGGGAGCTGTTTTTT. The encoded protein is CASSQDLANTGELFF.